Presented here are 30 T cell receptor beta chains from one specimen sequenced in a study of human T cells and chemical hapten exposure. TCRdb analysed the RACE reads with MiXCR anew, one entry per CDR3 protein. Here the sample spans approximately 100,000 distinct CDR3 sequences, 9.5% to 11% being singletons. The time point denotes: patch test 1, 2 weeks after DPC sensitization. Described treatment: therapeutic diphenylcyclopropenone sensitization with weekly scalp DPC. The specimen comprised whole blood, sampled in connection with sensitization to the hapten diphenylcyclopropenone (DPC). The receptors were gathered from a woman aged 40 to 50 with alopecia areata. Some clones in this sample may be carry-over from other donors' samples.

This clonotype occurred many times. The chain combines TRBV27 with TRBJ1-6; D may be TRBD1 (6 bases). V was cut by 5 bases and J by 8 bases, with 22 bases left in between. CDR3 length: 17 amino acids. Germline CDR1 reads MNHEY; CDR2 reads SMNVEV (reference sequence). CDR3 in amino acids: CASSPVGGRIVDSPLHF. The CDR3 nucleotides are TGTGCCAGCAGTCCCGTCGGGGGCCGGATCGTTGATTCACCCCTCCACTTT.

This clonotype was recorded many times. The chain uses TRBV6-2 or TRBV6-3 and TRBJ1-1; TRBD1 is a possible D gene (5 bases). Trimming cost V 6 bases and J 7 bases, with 15 bases left between them. Germline values: CDR1 MNHEY, CDR2 SVGEGT. This CDR3 spans 13 amino acids. Here the CDR3 reads CASRTGTQGEAFF. The CDR3 DNA follows: TGTGCCAGCAGGACCGGGACCCAGGGTGAAGCTTTCTTT.

This clonotype has a count of ten or more. The CDR3 region is CASSLAGKNEQFF. In DNA form, the CDR3 reads TGTGCCAGCAGCTTAGCAGGGAAGAATGAGCAGTTCTTC. The rearrangement links TRBV7-9 to TRBJ2-1; D ambiguous. Trimming shortened V by 0 bases and J by 7 bases, and 7 bases separated the two germline ends. Germline-derived CDR1 and CDR2 are SEHNR and FQNEAQ (reference sequence). This CDR3 spans 13 amino acids.

This clonotype has ten or more counts. The chain employs TRBV9 and TRBJ2-1; 8 bases match TRBD2. In germline, CDR1 is SGDLS, CDR2 YYNGEE. The J segment lost 5 bases and the V segment lost 4 bases, leaving 8 bases of the junction unmatched. This CDR3 is 15 amino acids long. The CDR3 DNA sequence: TGTGCCAGCAGCCCCTCCGGGACTAGTCACAATGAGCAGTTCTTC. The encoded protein is CASSPSGTSHNEQFF.

A few counts support this clonotype. This chain connects TRBV9 to TRBJ2-7, with 11 bases fitting TRBD2. The CDR3 sequence is 18 residues long. V was clipped by 0 bases and J by 5 bases; unmatched bases: 13. The germline V gene has CDR1 SGDLS and CDR2 YYNGEE. As DNA, the CDR3 is TGTGCCAGCAGCGTAGACCCTCCCCTAGCGGGGGGCCGGGACGAGCAGTACTTC. It encodes CASSVDPPLAGGRDEQYF.

This clonotype was recorded a few times. V is TRBV30 and J is TRBJ2-7; D remains unclear. With 2 bases removed from V and 0 bases from J, the gap between germline ends came to 2 bases. The CDR3 has 11 amino acids. Germline assignment: CDR1 GTSNPN and CDR2 SVGIG (reference sequence). The CDR3 region is CAWSNSYEQYF. DNA of the CDR3: TGTGCCTGGAGTAACTCCTACGAGCAGTACTTC. The full variable domain, completed using reference TRBV30 and TRBJ2-7, is SQTIHQWPATLVQPVGSPLSLECTVEGTSNPNLYWYRQAAGRGLQLLFYSVGIGQISSEVPQNLSASRPQDRQFILSSKKLLLSDSGFYLCAWSNSYEQYFGPGTRLTVT.

This clonotype has a count of ten or more. The chain is built from TRBV25-1 and TRBJ2-7; 8 bases are a match to TRBD2. The germline V gene has CDR1 MGHDK and CDR2 SYGVNS. The V segment lost 1 base and the J segment 5 bases; nucleotides outside the gene matches: 10. This CDR3 is built from 16 residues. The CDR3 nucleotides read TGTGCCAGCAGTGAATTTCCAGCGGGAGTAGGGGACGAGCAGTACTTC. Translated, it gives CASSEFPAGVGDEQYF.

In this sample, this clonotype turned up a few times. The V and J genes are TRBV14 and TRBJ2-5; D not resolved. This CDR3 region has 12 residues. The V gene lost 2 bases and the J gene lost 7 bases, with 8 bases spanning the gap. CDR1 is SGHDN, CDR2 FVKESK, per germline. The CDR3 is CASSQFTGTQYF. Here the CDR3 DNA reads TGTGCCAGCAGCCAATTTACGGGGACCCAGTACTTC.

This clonotype was observed at least ten times. The rearrangement links TRBV6-2 or TRBV6-3 to TRBJ2-3; no clear D. Germline loops: CDR1 MNHEY, CDR2 SVGEGT. Trimming pared 6 bases from V and 0 bases from J, leaving 7 bases between. This CDR3 has 13 amino acids. CDR3 sequence: CASSRDSTDTQYF. Here the CDR3 DNA reads TGTGCCAGCAGCCGCGACAGCACAGATACGCAGTATTTT.

The chain has TRBV27 and TRBJ1-1; D is undetermined. CDR3 length: 13 amino acids. Trimming took off 8 bases at V and 0 bases at J, with 10 bases between the two ends. CDR1 MNHEY and CDR2 SMNVEV come from the germline V gene (reference sequence). The CDR3 bases are TGTGCCAGCTCTCCCTTACTGAACACTGAAGCTTTCTTT. Protein product: CASSPLLNTEAFF.

This clonotype was counted ten times or more. This chain joins TRBV18 and TRBJ2-2; D call uncertain. Germline lookup yields CDR1 KGHSH and CDR2 LQKENI. CDR3 length: 16 residues. Trimming took off 0 bases at V and 4 bases at J, with 12 bases between the two ends. As DNA, the CDR3 is TGTGCCAGCTCACCACCGTCATCCGGGTCCACCGGGGAGCTGTTTTTT. Translation: CASSPPSSGSTGELFF.

This clonotype has at least ten counts. The chain is built from TRBV4-2 and TRBJ2-7, with D hard to call. V was clipped by 0 bases and J by 1 base, with 16 bases between them. The germline V gene encodes CDR1 LGHNA and CDR2 YNFKEQ. The CDR3 contains 17 residues. The CDR3 DNA is TGTGCCAGCAGCCAAGATGTCCCGACCGTCGGGTCCTACGAGCAGTACTTC. Residues: CASSQDVPTVGSYEQYF.

This clonotype was counted at least ten times. The genes are TRBV6-5 and TRBJ1-1; no clear D. Trimming pared 0 bases from V and 1 base from J, leaving 9 bases between. The CDR3 loop spans 15 amino acids. CDR1 is MNHEY, CDR2 SVGAGI, per germline. CDR3: CASSYSRRANTEAFF. The CDR3 region has the DNA TGTGCCAGCAGTTACTCGAGACGGGCGAACACTGAAGCTTTCTTT.

J is TRBJ2-1 and V is TRBV7-2; the match to TRBD2 covers 9 bases. Germline V lookup: CDR1 SGHTA, CDR2 FQGNSA. V lost 0 bases to trimming and J lost 0 bases; unmatched junction nucleotides: 6. CDR3 length: 18 residues. The CDR3 region has the DNA TGTGCCAGCAGCTTAGCGACTAGCGGACCCGGCTCCTACAATGAGCAGTTCTTC. Protein product: CASSLATSGPGSYNEQFF. Full variable domain (rest looked up from reference TRBV7-2 and TRBJ2-1): GAGVSQSPSNKVTEKGKDVELRCDPISGHTALYWYRQSLGQGLEFLIYFQGNSAPDKSGLPSDRFSAERTGGSVSTLTIQRTQQEDSAVYLCASSLATSGPGSYNEQFFGPGTRLTVL.

The sample holds many counts of this clonotype. CDR3 nucleotides: TGCAGCCTGATCCGGACTAGCGGGACCAAGAGGACCCAGTACTTC. Translating it yields CSLIRTSGTKRTQYF. The chain couples TRBV29-1 to TRBJ2-5; 12 positions match TRBD2. CDR1 and CDR2 from the germline V gene are SQVTM and ANQGSEA. This CDR3 has 15 residues. V gave up 8 bases and J gave up 7 bases; unmatched junction bases: 14.

The table lists this clonotype with a few counts. V gene TRBV6-2 or TRBV6-3 combines with J gene TRBJ2-7; D not resolved. This CDR3 spans 14 amino acids. Germline-derived CDR1 and CDR2 are MNHEY and SVGEGT. Trimming took off 6 bases at V and 1 base at J, with 13 bases between the two ends. CDR3 nucleotides: TGTGCCAGCAGCTCGTTAGATTGGTCCTACGAGCAGTACTTC. As protein: CASSSLDWSYEQYF.

J is TRBJ2-1 and V is TRBV29-1; 9 bases map to TRBD2. The CDR3 has 14 amino acids. J gave up 10 bases and V 7 bases, and 14 bases lay outside the gene matches. Per the germline V gene, CDR1 is SQVTM and CDR2 is ANQGSEA. CDR3 in amino acids: CSARAGGYNGEQFF. Written as DNA, the CDR3 is TGCAGCGCTCGCGCGGGAGGGTACAATGGGGAGCAGTTCTTC.

This clonotype was found a few times. This chain connects TRBV12-3 or TRBV12-4 to TRBJ2-3; 7 nucleotides match TRBD1. The CDR3 consists of 14 residues. With 8 bases clipped from V and 2 bases from J, the junction kept 7 bases outside the gene matches. This chain's CDR3 is CASGVGGNTDTQYF. The CDR3 DNA reads as TGTGCCAGCGGAGTAGGGGGCAACACAGATACGCAGTATTTT.

The chain employs TRBV5-1 and TRBJ2-1; 10 bases fit TRBD2. The germline gives CDR1 SGHRS, CDR2 YFSETQ. The length of the CDR3 is 17 residues. The V and J ends lost 0 bases and 9 bases, in that order; junction bases with no gene match: 12. CDR3 coding DNA: TGCGCCAGCAGCTTGGGGCTAGCGGGAGTGTTGCGTAGTGAGCAGTTCTTC. Its protein product is CASSLGLAGVLRSEQFF.

Concerning this clonotype: A much larger clone differs from this one at a single base, so this may be a read error. The genes are TRBV5-5 and TRBJ1-1, with 8 bases aligning to TRBD1. Losses at the gene ends were 1 base for V and 11 bases for J; bases not matched to a gene: 7. CDR1 SGHKS and CDR2 YYEKEE come from the germline V gene (reference sequence). The CDR3 is made up of 13 amino acids. The CDR3 region has the DNA TGTGCCAGCAGCTTGCAGGGGGCCCATGATGCTTTCTTT. Translating gives CASSLQGAHDAFF.

This clonotype was counted at least ten times. The rearrangement uses TRBV4-1 and TRBJ2-1; tentatively, D is TRBD2 (5 bases). CDR1 MGHRA and CDR2 YSYEKL come from the germline V gene. This CDR3 has 14 amino acids. Trimming cost V 8 bases and J 8 bases, with 19 bases left between them. The CDR3, as DNA: TGCGCCAGCGGGGAGCCGACACGAGGCGATGAGCAGTTCTTC. Translating gives CASGEPTRGDEQFF.

Many counts were recorded for this clonotype. The genes are TRBV19 and TRBJ2-3, with no clear D. V lost 5 bases to trimming and J lost 6 bases, with 6 bases between them. This CDR3 has 11 amino acids. Germline CDR1 is LNHDA and CDR2 is SQIVND (reference sequence). Here the CDR3 DNA reads TGTGCCAGTAGTTCCGTGGATACGCAGTATTTT. Translation gives CASSSVDTQYF. Combining the CDR3 with reference TRBV19 and TRBJ2-3 gives the whole variable domain DGGITQSPKYLFRKEGQNVTLSCEQNLNHDAMYWYRQDPGQGLRLIYYSQIVNDFQKGDIAEGYSVSREKKESFPLTVTSAQKNPTAFYLCASSSVDTQYFGPGTRLTVL.

This clonotype was counted between two and nine times. This chain links TRBV13 with TRBJ2-7, with 9 positions matching TRBD1. V lost 5 bases to trimming and J lost 2 bases; unmatched junction nucleotides: 7. This CDR3 spans 15 amino acids. Germline V lookup: CDR1 PRHDT, CDR2 FYEKMQ (reference sequence). The CDR3 sequence is CASSPLGQGTYEQYF. The CDR3 DNA reads as TGTGCCAGCAGCCCCTTGGGACAGGGCACCTACGAGCAGTACTTC.

The chain is built from TRBV29-1 and TRBJ1-1, with D hard to call. The CDR3 loop spans 11 amino acids. The germline V and J ends were trimmed by 3 bases and 3 bases, with 5 bases remaining between them. CDR1 is SQVTM and CDR2 is ANQGSEA in the germline V gene. The CDR3 bases are TGCAGCGTTGAGGGTTACACTGAAGCTTTCTTT. It translates to CSVEGYTEAFF.

This clonotype was counted only a few times. The chain employs TRBV9 and TRBJ2-1; tentatively, D is TRBD2 (5 bases). The germline CDR1 and CDR2 sequences are SGDLS and YYNGEE. Trimming shortened V by 0 bases and J by 0 bases, and 7 bases separated the two germline ends. This CDR3 spans 15 amino acids. The CDR3 DNA is TGTGCCAGCAGCGTAGACGGGGACTCCTACAATGAGCAGTTCTTC. Amino acids: CASSVDGDSYNEQFF.

This clonotype was counted only a few times. This chain joins TRBV5-1 and TRBJ2-1; 10 positions agree with TRBD2. In germline, CDR1 is SGHRS, CDR2 YFSETQ. The CDR3 loop spans 15 amino acids. V trimming: 2 bases; J trimming: 7 bases; junction bases outside the gene matches: 6. The CDR3 DNA sequence: TGCGCCAGCAGCTTACTAGCGGGAACCGGGAATGAGCAGTTCTTC. Encoded protein: CASSLLAGTGNEQFF.

This clonotype was seen many times. The V gene is TRBV28, the J gene TRBJ1-5; possibly TRBD2 for D (7 bases). The DNA end is more similar to TRBJ2-3, so the J call may be wrong. The germline CDR1 and CDR2 sequences are MDHEN and SYDVKM. The CDR3 spans 13 residues. DNA of the CDR3: TGTGCCAGCAGTTACGGTGCGGGGGCCGCCCAGTATTTT. Translation gives CASSYGAGAAQYF.

At least ten counts were recorded for this clonotype. This chain connects TRBV7-3 to TRBJ2-1; no clear D. Deletions cut 3 bases from V and 6 bases from J, with 12 bases between. The germline CDR1 and CDR2 sequences are SGHTA and FQGTGA. The CDR3 length is 14 residues. CDR3 region: CASSFKLDLNEQFF. The CDR3 DNA follows: TGTGCCAGCAGCTTCAAGCTAGACCTCAATGAGCAGTTCTTC.

The rearrangement links TRBV6-1 to TRBJ2-2; 8 nucleotides align to TRBD1. This CDR3 comprises 16 residues. The ends lost 2 bases at V and 6 bases at J; junction bases unmatched: 8. Germline lookup yields CDR1 MNHNS and CDR2 SASEGT. The CDR3: CASSEWQGALAGELFF. In DNA form, the CDR3 reads TGTGCCAGCAGTGAATGGCAGGGGGCATTGGCCGGGGAGCTGTTTTTT.

This clonotype has ten or more counts. The gene calls are TRBV7-9 and TRBJ1-2; TRBD1 aligns across 9 bases. The germline V gene encodes CDR1 SEHNR and CDR2 FQNEAQ (reference sequence). Germline trimming cut 5 bases from V and 4 bases from J; bases unmatched to any gene: 5. The CDR3 runs to 14 residues. CDR3 amino acids: CASSEGQGTYGYTF. The DNA of the CDR3 is TGTGCCAGCAGCGAGGGACAGGGAACCTATGGCTACACCTTC.